This T cell receptor beta chain originates from a study of cytomegalovirus exposure and HLA in healthy donors. General study results and limits: Relative to equally common others, HLA-associated TCR beta chains showed greater clonal expansion in a later analysis. A prior analysis recorded that most TCR beta V segments were productive about 87% or about 30% of the time.

This clone has more than one count but fewer than ten. What it binds is unknown. CDR3 length: 14 residues. Germline CDR1 and CDR2: MDHEN and SYDVKM. V was cut by 1 base and J by 2 bases, with 9 bases left in between. Primers for the PCR totalled 60 Vbeta and 13 Jbeta. The assay was immunoSEQ multiplex PCR, and TCRdb's table has in-frame clones only and misses some. This sample has 100,000 to 150,000 clones, with roughly 70% found just once. The chain links TRBV28 to TRBJ2-7; D is ambiguous. The source of this sequence is a man aged 25-45 years in good health and CMV-seronegative. The specimen sequenced was PBMCs. In DNA, the CDR3 is TGTGCCAGCAGTTTATTGGCCAGTACCTACGAGCAGTACTTC. Protein sequence: CASSLLASTYEQYF.